A selection of T cell receptor beta chains follows, all from one sample in a study of blood T cells in healthy people across ages. A single record per CDR3 protein comes from TCRdb applying MiXCR to the 5' RACE reads. In the table there are about 1.7 million distinct CDR3 sequences, 28% of which are singletons. The sequenced sample consisted of blood. The receptor source for this set is a woman aged 25-40 years in good health. CDR3s leave out the opening cysteine and the closing phenylalanine or tryptophan. Clone size is not always given. Where it is, it says once, few, many or a class for expanded clones.

clone_size: -
j_call: TRBJ2-3
cdr3_length: 11
v_call: TRBV20-1
cdr3_aa: SATPSGSDTQY

clone_size: -
j_call: TRBJ1-1
cdr3_length: 12
v_call: TRBV24-1
cdr3_aa: ATSDRDENTEAF

clone_size: -
j_call: TRBJ1-3
cdr3_length: 12
v_call: TRBV12-3/TRBV12-4
cdr3_aa: ASRPEFSGNTIY

clone_size: many
j_call: TRBJ1-4
cdr3_length: 11
v_call: TRBV18
cdr3_aa: ASSPGSNEKLF

clone_size: -
j_call: TRBJ2-1
cdr3_length: 10
v_call: TRBV20-1
cdr3_aa: SGRGTYNEQF

clone_size: -
j_call: -
cdr3_length: 14
v_call: TRBV7-2
cdr3_aa: ASSSLTSGRRDEQY

clone_size: few
j_call: TRBJ2-3
cdr3_length: 12
v_call: TRBV29-1
cdr3_aa: SPTEGDSTDTQY

clone_size: few
j_call: TRBJ2-5
cdr3_length: 11
v_call: TRBV29-1
cdr3_aa: SVFTGIQETQY

clone_size: few
j_call: TRBJ2-3
cdr3_length: 12
v_call: TRBV20-1
cdr3_aa: SALHKNRGDTQY

clone_size: few
j_call: TRBJ2-3
cdr3_length: 13
v_call: TRBV28
cdr3_aa: ASSSLADTTDTQY

clone_size: -
j_call: TRBJ1-1
cdr3_length: 12
v_call: TRBV29-1
cdr3_aa: SAVNRTLNTEAF

clone_size: many
j_call: TRBJ1-5
cdr3_length: 12
v_call: TRBV12-3/TRBV12-4
cdr3_aa: ASSAGSARQPQH

clone_size: -
j_call: TRBJ2-3
cdr3_length: 14
v_call: TRBV28
cdr3_aa: ASSPRVLAARDTQY

clone_size: -
j_call: TRBJ1-1
cdr3_length: 12
v_call: TRBV3-1
cdr3_aa: ASSQVEANTEAF

clone_size: few
j_call: TRBJ2-6
cdr3_length: 11
v_call: TRBV2
cdr3_aa: ASGGSGANVRT

clone_size: few
j_call: TRBJ1-2
cdr3_length: 14
v_call: TRBV20-1
cdr3_aa: SARPTGAGARYGYT

clone_size: -
j_call: TRBJ2-2
cdr3_length: 14
v_call: TRBV12-5
cdr3_aa: ASARPGLDNTGELF

clone_size: -
j_call: TRBJ2-1
cdr3_length: 10
v_call: TRBV9
cdr3_aa: ASSATLDEQF

clone_size: many
j_call: TRBJ2-3
cdr3_length: 11
v_call: TRBV5-1
cdr3_aa: ASRDRDTDTQY

clone_size: -
j_call: -
cdr3_length: 13
v_call: TRBV29-1
cdr3_aa: SVGSPGRGLDIQY

clone_size: few
j_call: TRBJ2-7
cdr3_length: 15
v_call: TRBV7-9
cdr3_aa: ASSLEFGSGDPYEQY

clone_size: -
j_call: TRBJ1-3
cdr3_length: 14
v_call: TRBV6-6
cdr3_aa: ASSYGYIGSGNTIY

clone_size: -
j_call: TRBJ1-1
cdr3_length: 10
v_call: TRBV12-3/TRBV12-4
cdr3_aa: ASTLRGFEAF

clone_size: -
j_call: TRBJ1-5
cdr3_length: 12
v_call: TRBV5-1
cdr3_aa: ASSSGGMGQPQH

clone_size: -
j_call: TRBJ1-3
cdr3_length: 12
v_call: TRBV20-1
cdr3_aa: SASRRGPGNTIY

clone_size: -
j_call: TRBJ2-7
cdr3_length: 13
v_call: TRBV7-2
cdr3_aa: ASSYLTTASYEQY

clone_size: many
j_call: TRBJ1-2
cdr3_length: 9
v_call: TRBV7-9
cdr3_aa: ASSPRGVYT

clone_size: few
j_call: TRBJ2-3
cdr3_length: 15
v_call: TRBV7-9
cdr3_aa: ASSSPSGGFSTDTQY

clone_size: few
j_call: TRBJ2-7
cdr3_length: 13
v_call: TRBV27
cdr3_aa: SSSNEPGPRDEQY

clone_size: -
j_call: TRBJ1-4
cdr3_length: 8
v_call: TRBV29-1
cdr3_aa: SPAGGKLF

clone_size: -
j_call: TRBJ2-2
cdr3_length: 13
v_call: TRBV6-6
cdr3_aa: ASSYFPGSAGELF

clone_size: -
j_call: TRBJ2-6
cdr3_length: 16
v_call: TRBV4-3
cdr3_aa: ASSQERGASSGANVLS